A single sample gave rise to the 26 T cell receptor beta chains below, sequenced in a study of CXCR3-negative and CXCR3-positive naive CD8 T cells. It was by 5' RACE with UMI labels that the TRB cDNA libraries were prepared. Following a re-call of the 5' RACE reads, TCRdb has one entry per CDR3 protein and lacks DNA. This sample contains about 62,000 distinct CDR3 sequences. Sequencing was carried out using naive CXCR3- CD8+ T cells from blood. Regarding subset: CD45RO-CCR7+CD27+CD95- naive CD8+ T cells lacking CXCR3 (TNR3-). The receptors shown here come from a human donor in good health. Some clones in this sample may be carry-over from other donors' samples.

The CDR3 protein is CASSISPLDGVYEQYF. J is TRBJ2-7 and V is TRBV19; TCRdb reports TRBD1, a call that lacks DNA to check it against. The CDR3 length is 16 residues. CDR1 and CDR2 (germline): LNHDA, SQIVND (reference sequence). Full variable domain (missing parts from reference TRBV19 and TRBJ2-7): DGGITQSPKYLFRKEGQNVTLSCEQNLNHDAMYWYRQDPGQGLRLIYYSQIVNDFQKGDIAEGYSVSREKKESFPLTVTSAQKNPTAFYLCASSISPLDGVYEQYFGPGTRLTVT.

CDR3 region: CASGAGLFNEQFF. The genes are TRBV6-1 and TRBJ2-1; as DNA is missing, the TRBD2 call by TCRdb cannot be tested. The CDR3 covers 13 residues. CDR1 is MNHNS, CDR2 SASEGT, per germline.

V and J are TRBV7-6 and TRBJ2-5; TCRdb selects TRBD1, and the lack of DNA leaves this call unchecked. The germline V gene encodes CDR1 SGHVS and CDR2 FNYEAQ. This CDR3 spans 16 amino acids. This chain's CDR3 is CASSPTIRVSQETQYF.

The chain carries TRBV28 and TRBJ2-1; without DNA, the TCRdb call of TRBD1 cannot be checked. Per the germline V gene, CDR1 is MDHEN and CDR2 is SYDVKM. The CDR3 spans 16 residues. Here the CDR3 reads CASSFVPGQGYNEQFF.

The rearrangement links TRBV20-1 to TRBJ2-5; the TCRdb call, TRBD1, lacks DNA for checking. CDR3 length: 13 residues. Germline V gene sequence: CDR1 DFQATT, CDR2 SNEGSKA (reference sequence). CDR3 loop: CSVYPGTEETQYF.

V usage is TRBV28 and J usage is TRBJ2-5; absent DNA, TCRdb's TRBD1 call cannot be checked. Germline V gives CDR1 MDHEN, CDR2 SYDVKM. The CDR3 contains 16 residues. The CDR3 region is CASSIPGTRNQETQYF.

The V call is TRBV9, the J call TRBJ2-1; TCRdb designates TRBD1, a call that cannot be tested without DNA. The CDR3 has 16 residues. CDR1 is SGDLS and CDR2 is YYNGEE in the germline V gene. The CDR3 is CASTTFGGSSYNEQFF.

V gene TRBV5-1 combines with J gene TRBJ2-1; there is no DNA to check the TCRdb D call of TRBD2. Germline V lookup: CDR1 SGHRS, CDR2 YFSETQ. This CDR3 has 17 residues. This CDR3 reads CASSTGLAGGSYNEQFF.

This sequence joins TRBV7-9 and TRBJ2-5; as DNA is missing, the TRBD2 call by TCRdb cannot be tested. There are 15 residues in the CDR3. CDR1 is SEHNR, CDR2 FQNEAQ, per germline (reference sequence). The CDR3 spells CASRTEGQLQETQYF.

This CDR3 is CAIRDRSSLYEQYF. The genes are TRBV2 and TRBJ2-7; with no DNA, the TCRdb D assignment of TRBD1 cannot be verified. CDR1 and CDR2 (germline): SNHLY, FYNNEI. The CDR3 is 14 amino acids.

This chain connects TRBV21-1 to TRBJ2-5; no DNA is available, so the TRBD2 call from TCRdb remains unchecked. TRBV21-1 is deemed a pseudogene. The CDR3 contains 16 residues. The CDR3 sequence is CASSKARLAGGETQYF.

The rearrangement links TRBV28 to TRBJ2-5; TCRdb indicates TRBD2, and absent DNA this call remains unverified. Germline assignment: CDR1 MDHEN and CDR2 SYDVKM. CDR3 length: 15 residues. The CDR3: CASSFPAGGQETQYF.

This sequence joins TRBV11-1 and TRBJ2-2; with no DNA, the TCRdb D assignment of TRBD1 cannot be verified. Germline CDR1 is SGHAT and CDR2 is FQDESV (reference sequence). This CDR3 is built from 15 residues. The CDR3 loop reads CASSLGTGLTGELFF. Full variable domain (missing parts from reference TRBV11-1 and TRBJ2-2): EAEVAQSPRYKITEKSQAVAFWCDPISGHATLYWYRQILGQGPELLVQFQDESVVDDSQLPKDRFSAERLKGVDSTLKIQPAELGDSAMYLCASSLGTGLTGELFFGEGSRLTVL.

This CDR3 is CASSSLTGETDTQYF. This chain connects TRBV7-9 to TRBJ2-3; TCRdb gives TRBD1 as the D gene, but with no DNA this cannot be confirmed. CDR3 length equals 15 residues. Germline V gene data show CDR1 as SEHNR and CDR2 as FQNEAQ (reference sequence).

CDR3 in amino acids: CASSLGGPGPKETQYF. V and J are TRBV7-3 and TRBJ2-5; TCRdb designates TRBD1, a call that cannot be tested without DNA. This CDR3 has 16 amino acids. In germline, CDR1 is SGHTA, CDR2 FQGTGA.

This rearrangement joins TRBV7-2 to TRBJ2-3; the TCRdb call, TRBD1, lacks DNA for checking. Looked up from germline, CDR1 is SGHTA and CDR2 is FQGNSA. There are 15 residues in the CDR3. The CDR3 protein is CASSLVGGWTDTQYF.

The genes are TRBV23-1 and TRBJ1-4. TRBV23-1 is an open reading frame whose function is uncertain. The CDR3 spans 15 residues. The CDR3 sequence: CASSQSWWMDEKLFF.

The chain has TRBV28 and TRBJ1-5. The germline CDR1 and CDR2 sequences are MDHEN and SYDVKM. The CDR3 totals 11 residues. CDR3 amino acids: CASSMNQPQHF.

The chain has TRBV20-1 and TRBJ2-1; TCRdb proposes TRBD1, but this gene call is untestable without DNA. Germline V gives CDR1 DFQATT, CDR2 SNEGSKA (reference sequence). This CDR3 is built from 14 residues. CDR3 residues: CSAFRVQAYNEQFF.

This CDR3 reads CSVGLADYNEQFF. The J gene is TRBJ2-1, the V gene TRBV29-1; as DNA is missing, the TRBD2 call by TCRdb cannot be tested. Germline-derived CDR1 and CDR2 are SQVTM and ANQGSEA. The CDR3 consists of 13 residues.

The V and J genes are TRBV29-1 and TRBJ2-7. The CDR3 has 12 residues. Germline V gene sequence: CDR1 SQVTM, CDR2 ANQGSEA. The CDR3 sequence is CSVEDQDYEQYF.

The CDR3 loop is CASSGTGDGETQYF. V gene TRBV9 combines with J gene TRBJ2-5; TCRdb picks TRBD1, but there is no DNA to check that call. This CDR3 has 14 amino acids. CDR1 and CDR2 from the germline V gene are SGDLS and YYNGEE.

The V and J genes are TRBV7-2 and TRBJ2-7; checking the TCRdb D call of TRBD2 is not possible without DNA. CDR3 size: 14 residues. The germline V gene has CDR1 SGHTA and CDR2 FQGNSA. The CDR3 sequence is CASSAGTSPYEQYF.

This chain uses TRBV5-4 with TRBJ2-7; the D gene TCRdb calls, TRBD1, cannot be checked with no DNA. The length of the CDR3 is 14 residues. Germline assignment: CDR1 SGHNT and CDR2 YYREEE (reference sequence). CDR3 in amino acids: CASSLGRGVYEQYF. The whole variable domain, filled in from reference TRBV5-4 and TRBJ2-7, reads ETGVTQSPTHLIKTRGQQVTLRCSSQSGHNTVSWYQQALGQGPQFIFQYYREEENGRGNFPPRFSGLQFPNYSSELNVNALELDDSALYLCASSLGRGVYEQYFGPGTRLTVT.

The V call is TRBV29-1, the J call TRBJ1-1. The CDR3 totals 11 residues. Germline loops: CDR1 SQVTM, CDR2 ANQGSEA. CDR3 sequence reads: CSVDVNTEAFF.

CDR3 residues: CASSFSGWGDEQFF. V gene TRBV12-3 or TRBV12-4 combines with J gene TRBJ2-1; the D call from TCRdb, TRBD1, cannot be confirmed without DNA. This CDR3 has 14 amino acids.